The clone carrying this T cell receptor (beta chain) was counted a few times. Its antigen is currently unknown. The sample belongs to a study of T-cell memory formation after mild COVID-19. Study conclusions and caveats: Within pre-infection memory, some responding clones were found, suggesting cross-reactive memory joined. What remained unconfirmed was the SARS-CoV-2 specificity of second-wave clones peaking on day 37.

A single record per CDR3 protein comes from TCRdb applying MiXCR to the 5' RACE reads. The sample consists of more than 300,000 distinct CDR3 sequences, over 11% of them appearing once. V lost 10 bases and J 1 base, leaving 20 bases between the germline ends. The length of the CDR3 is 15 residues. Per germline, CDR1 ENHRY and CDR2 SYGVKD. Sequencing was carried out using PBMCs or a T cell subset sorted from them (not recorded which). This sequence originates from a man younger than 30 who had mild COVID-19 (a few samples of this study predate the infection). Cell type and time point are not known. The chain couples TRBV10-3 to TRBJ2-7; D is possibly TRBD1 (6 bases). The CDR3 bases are TGTGCCACGCTTTCTCAGGGGAAGGGATCCTACGAGCAGTACGTC. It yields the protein CATLSQGKGSYEQYV.